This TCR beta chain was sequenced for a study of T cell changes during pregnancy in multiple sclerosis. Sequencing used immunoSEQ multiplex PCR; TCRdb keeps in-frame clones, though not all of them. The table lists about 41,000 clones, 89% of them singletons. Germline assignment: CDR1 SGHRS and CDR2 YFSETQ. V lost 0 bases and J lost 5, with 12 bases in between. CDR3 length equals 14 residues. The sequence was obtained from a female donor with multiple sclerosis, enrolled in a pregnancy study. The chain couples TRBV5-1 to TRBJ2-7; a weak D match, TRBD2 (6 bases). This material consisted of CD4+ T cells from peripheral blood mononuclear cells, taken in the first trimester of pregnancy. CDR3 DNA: TGCGCCAGCAGCTTGGAAGGTAGCGGCGACGAGCAGTACTTC. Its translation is CASSLEGSGDEQYF.